The 21 T cell receptor beta chains below were found in one sample sequenced in a study of blood T cell repertoires in COVID-19. The table came from immunoSEQ multiplex PCR; TCRdb's copy has only in-frame clones and leaves some out. The sample includes 200,000 to 300,000 clones, more than 75% of them seen just once. Sequencing was carried out using PBMCs or T cells enriched from blood (not recorded which). The receptors derive from a woman aged 40 to 55 with acute COVID-19.

The chain joins TRBV6-5 to TRBJ1-5; 9 bases fit TRBD1. This CDR3 region has 14 residues. V lost 4 bases and J lost 12; bases outside the gene matches: 10. Germline assignment: CDR1 MNHEY and CDR2 SVGAGI. CDR3 nucleotides: TGTGCCAGCAGTTCCCCCAGGGACAGGGCCATCCAGCATTTT. Residues: CASSSPRDRAIQHF.

V is TRBV19 and J is TRBJ1-2; tentatively, D is TRBD1 (5 bases). Trimming took 3 bases from V and 8 from J, leaving 13 bases between them. The CDR3 has 13 residues. Germline-derived CDR1 and CDR2 are LNHDA and SQIVND (reference sequence). The CDR3 nucleotides read TGTGCCAGTAGTATGACCCAGGGTTGGGGCTACACCTTC. This codes for CASSMTQGWGYTF.

The CDR3 bases are TGTGCCATCAGTGAAACCGGGACAGTTAATGGCTACACCTTC. It yields the protein CAISETGTVNGYTF. V usage is TRBV10-3 and J usage is TRBJ1-2, with TRBD1 matching 7 bases. Germline V gives CDR1 ENHRY, CDR2 SYGVKD. This CDR3 contains 14 residues. With 3 bases clipped from V and 6 bases from J, the junction kept 7 bases outside the gene matches.

V is TRBV19 and J is TRBJ1-6; unclear D gene. The V gene lost 1 base and the J gene lost 9 bases, with 7 bases spanning the gap. The CDR3 spans 13 residues. Germline V lookup: CDR1 LNHDA, CDR2 SQIVND (reference sequence). The CDR3 reads CASSIGASSPLHF. CDR3 bases: TGTGCCAGTAGTATAGGGGCGAGTTCACCCCTCCACTTT.

This clone came up once. The chain is built from TRBV3-1 (or the pseudogene TRBV3-2) and TRBJ2-7, with TRBD2 identical over 7 bases. CDR1 is LGHDT, CDR2 YNNKEL, per germline (reference sequence). The CDR3 has 17 amino acids. With 0 bases clipped from V and 1 base from J, the junction kept 9 bases outside the gene matches. This CDR3 is CASSQDLNGRRSYEQYF. The CDR3 DNA follows: TGTGCCAGCAGCCAAGATCTAAACGGGAGGCGGTCCTACGAGCAGTACTTC.

A single count supports this clone. This chain links TRBV19 with TRBJ2-2; D not resolved. Germline CDR1 LNHDA, CDR2 SQIVND (reference sequence). CDR3 length: 14 residues. Trimming pared 1 base from V and 5 bases from J, leaving 8 bases between. The CDR3 nucleotides read TGTGCCAGTAGTATAGGCCCCGGGACCGGGGAGCTGTTTTTT. It yields the protein CASSIGPGTGELFF.

The genes are TRBV5-1 and TRBJ2-3; TRBD2 aligns across 16 bases. Germline V gives CDR1 SGHRS, CDR2 YFSETQ. CDR3 length: 17 residues. With 1 base clipped from V and 3 bases from J, the junction kept 2 bases outside the gene matches. CDR3 nucleotides: TGCGCCAGCAGCTTGTCGGGACTAGCGGGAGGGACAGATACGCAGTATTTT. It codes for CASSLSGLAGGTDTQYF.

The V call is TRBV12-3 or TRBV12-4, the J call TRBJ1-2; D is ambiguous. Trimming took 3 bases from V and 8 from J, leaving 13 bases between them. The CDR3 consists of 13 residues. CDR3 in amino acids: CASSFEGGVGYTF. The CDR3, as DNA: TGTGCCAGCAGTTTCGAGGGCGGGGTAGGCTACACCTTC.

Only a few counts were recorded for this clone. Here the CDR3 DNA reads TGCGCCAGCAGCCCCCCCGGACTAGCGGGAGTAACAGATACGCAGTATTTT. This translates into CASSPPGLAGVTDTQYF. This chain links TRBV4-1 with TRBJ2-3; TRBD2 aligns across 13 bases. Per the germline V gene, CDR1 is MGHRA and CDR2 is YSYEKL. The CDR3 covers 17 residues. With 4 bases clipped from V and 3 bases from J, the junction kept 7 bases outside the gene matches.

The chain is built from TRBV30 and TRBJ1-4; unclear D gene. Deletions cut 5 bases from V and 5 bases from J, with 15 bases between. The germline V gene has CDR1 GTSNPN and CDR2 SVGIG (reference sequence). The CDR3 is 14 residues long. CDR3 region: CAWDRLEGNEKLFF. CDR3 DNA: TGTGCCTGGGACCGGTTGGAGGGAAATGAAAAACTGTTTTTT.

A few counts support this clone. The rearrangement uses TRBV13 and TRBJ2-5; 10 bases align to TRBD2. The CDR3 runs to 15 residues. V gave up 5 bases and J gave up 9 bases; unmatched junction bases: 12. Germline CDR1 reads PRHDT; CDR2 reads FYEKMQ (reference sequence). The CDR3 nucleotides are TGTGCCAGCAGCATAAGGACTAGCGGCAAAGGGCCCCAGTACTTC. Translated, it gives CASSIRTSGKGPQYF. The complete variable domain, with remaining parts taken from reference TRBV13 and TRBJ2-5, reads AAGVIQSPRHLIKEKRETATLKCYPIPRHDTVYWYQQGPGQDPQFLISFYEKMQSDKGSIPDRFSAQQFSDYHSELNMSSLELGDSALYFCASSIRTSGKGPQYFGPGTRLLVL.

V and J are TRBV5-1 and TRBJ2-1, with TRBD2 matching 14 bases. Germline CDR1 and CDR2: SGHRS and YFSETQ. V lost 4 bases and J lost 7; bases outside the gene matches: 10. This CDR3 comprises 17 residues. The chain's CDR3 is CASSTTSGREAKNEQFF. CDR3 bases: TGCGCCAGCAGCACGACTAGCGGGAGGGAAGCTAAAAATGAGCAGTTCTTC.

The V and J genes are TRBV5-1 and TRBJ1-1, with D perhaps matching TRBD1 (6 bases). With 3 bases removed from V and 3 bases from J, the gap between germline ends came to 18 bases. The CDR3 is 16 residues long. Germline V gene data show CDR1 as SGHRS and CDR2 as YFSETQ. The CDR3 loop reads CASSWTGGPGYTEAFF. Here the CDR3 DNA reads TGCGCCAGCAGCTGGACGGGGGGCCCGGGGTACACTGAAGCTTTCTTT.

The chain has TRBV28 and TRBJ2-7; D not resolved. This CDR3 is 12 amino acids long. Trimming left V 3 bases short and J 4 bases short, with 7 bases between. Germline CDR1 reads MDHEN; CDR2 reads SYDVKM. The CDR3, as DNA: TGTGCCAGCAGTTTGAGCTATTACGAGCAGTACTTC. As protein: CASSLSYYEQYF.

This chain links TRBV5-6 with TRBJ2-7; D is uncertain. This CDR3 is 14 amino acids long. CDR1 is SGHDT, CDR2 YYEEEE, per germline. Trimming pared 0 bases from V and 2 bases from J, leaving 9 bases between. CDR3 protein: CASSLGSTAYEQYF. CDR3 DNA sequence: TGTGCCAGCAGCTTGGGGTCTACCGCCTACGAGCAGTACTTC.

The chain uses TRBV18 and TRBJ2-2; 7 nucleotides agree with TRBD2. Trimming cost V 1 base and J 8 bases; bases outside gene matches: 10. CDR3 length equals 16 residues. CDR1 and CDR2 from the germline V gene are KGHSH and LQKENI. Written as DNA, the CDR3 is TGTGCCAGCTCACCACTCCCTAGCGGAAGAATGGGGGAGCTGTTTTTT. Encoded protein: CASSPLPSGRMGELFF. The complete variable domain, with remaining parts taken from reference TRBV18 and TRBJ2-2, reads NAGVMQNPRHLVRRRGQEARLRCSPMKGHSHVYWYRQLPEEGLKFMVYLQKENIIDESGMPKERFSAEFPKEGPSILRIQQVVRGDSAAYFCASSPLPSGRMGELFFGEGSRLTVL.

This clone was recorded many times. V usage is TRBV10-1 and J usage is TRBJ1-6; D might be TRBD1 (5 bases). V gave up 8 bases and J gave up 12 bases, with 17 bases separating them. CDR1 and CDR2 from the germline V gene are WNHNN and SYGVQD (reference sequence). This CDR3 spans 13 amino acids. The CDR3 loop reads CASASSGGKPLHF. The CDR3, as DNA: TGCGCCAGCGCCTCCAGCGGGGGGAAACCCCTCCACTTT.

This clone was recorded only once. This chain joins TRBV11-2 and TRBJ2-7; possible D gene TRBD2, 6 bases. Trimming took 1 base from V and 2 from J, leaving 6 bases between them. The length of the CDR3 is 13 residues. The V gene's germline CDR1 is SGHAT and CDR2 FQNNGV. CDR3 in amino acids: CASSLAGAYEQYF. The DNA for the CDR3 is TGTGCCAGCAGCTTAGCGGGAGCCTACGAGCAGTACTTC.

V and J are TRBV18 and TRBJ2-6; the D is unclear. Trimming took 3 bases from V and 2 from J, leaving 11 bases between them. Per germline, CDR1 KGHSH and CDR2 LQKENI. This CDR3 comprises 16 residues. CDR3 sequence (DNA): TGTGCCAGCTCACCGGTGAGGCTAACTGGGGCCAACGTCCTGACTTTC. Residues: CASSPVRLTGANVLTF. The full variable domain, in which reference TRBV18 and TRBJ2-6 provide the parts outside the CDR3, is NAGVMQNPRHLVRRRGQEARLRCSPMKGHSHVYWYRQLPEEGLKFMVYLQKENIIDESGMPKERFSAEFPKEGPSILRIQQVVRGDSAAYFCASSPVRLTGANVLTFGAGSRLTVL.

This rearrangement joins TRBV7-3 to TRBJ2-1; the match to TRBD2 covers 7 bases. From germline, CDR1 is SGHTA and CDR2 FQGTGA. This CDR3 is built from 16 residues. V dropped 2 bases and J dropped 5; count of bases not matched to a gene: 9. The CDR3 nucleotides are TGTGCCAGCAGCTTATCTGGCGGGAGTATCGACAATGAGCAGTTCTTC. Encoded protein: CASSLSGGSIDNEQFF.

The rearrangement joins TRBV6-5 to TRBJ2-1; 8 nucleotides align to TRBD2. CDR3 length: 13 amino acids. The germline V gene has CDR1 MNHEY and CDR2 SVGAGI. Trimming took 6 bases from V and 10 from J; bases not matched to a gene: 8. The CDR3, as DNA: TGTGCCAGCAGAGGACTAGCAGTGTACGAGCAGTTCTTC. Its translation: CASRGLAVYEQFF.